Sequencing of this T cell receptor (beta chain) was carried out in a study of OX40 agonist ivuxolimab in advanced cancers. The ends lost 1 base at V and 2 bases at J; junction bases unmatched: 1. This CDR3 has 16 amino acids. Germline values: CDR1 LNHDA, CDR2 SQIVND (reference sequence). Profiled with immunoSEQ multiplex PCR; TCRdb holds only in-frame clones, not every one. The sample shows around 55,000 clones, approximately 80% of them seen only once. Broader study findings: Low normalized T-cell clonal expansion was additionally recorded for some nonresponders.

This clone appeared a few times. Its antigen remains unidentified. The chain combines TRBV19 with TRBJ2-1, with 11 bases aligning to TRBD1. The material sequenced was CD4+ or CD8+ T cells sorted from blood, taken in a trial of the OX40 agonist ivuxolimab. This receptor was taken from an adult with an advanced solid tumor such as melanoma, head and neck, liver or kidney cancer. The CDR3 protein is CASSIGTGGPYNEQFF. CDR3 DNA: TGTGCCAGTAGTATAGGGACAGGGGGCCCCTACAATGAGCAGTTCTTC.